This TCR beta chain originates from a study of blood T cell repertoires in COVID-19. As for the study in general: Samples came from the United States, Italy and Spain, spanning acute and convalescent COVID-19. PBMCs, B-cell-depleted T cells, or T cells provided the cDNA or gDNA that made up the material.

Trimming left V 4 bases short and J 5 bases short, with 11 bases between. The CDR3 loop spans 13 amino acids. Only in-frame clones appear in the TCRdb table, and some are missing; sequencing was by immunoSEQ multiplex PCR. Of a few hundred thousand clones listed, around 89% are singletons. V and J are TRBV12-3 or TRBV12-4 and TRBJ1-1; perhaps TRBD1 as D (5 bases). The clonotype originates from a man aged 18-30 years who had recovered from COVID-19. Sequencing was carried out using peripheral blood. Here the CDR3 reads CASSWGGGTEAFF. Here the CDR3 DNA reads TGTGCCAGCAGTTGGGGGGGAGGGACTGAAGCTTTCTTT.